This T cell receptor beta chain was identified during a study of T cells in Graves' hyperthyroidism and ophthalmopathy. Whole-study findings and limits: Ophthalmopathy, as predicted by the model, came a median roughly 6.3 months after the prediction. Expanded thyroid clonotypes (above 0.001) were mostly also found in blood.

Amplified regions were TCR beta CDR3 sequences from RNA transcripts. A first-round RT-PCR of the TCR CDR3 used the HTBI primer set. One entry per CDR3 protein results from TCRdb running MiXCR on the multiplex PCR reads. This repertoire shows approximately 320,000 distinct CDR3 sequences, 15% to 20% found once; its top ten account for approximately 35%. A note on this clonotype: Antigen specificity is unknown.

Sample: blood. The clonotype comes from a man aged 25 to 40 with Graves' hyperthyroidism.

CDR3 nucleotides: TGCAGCGTAAAAAATCGACTAGCGGGGAATGAGCAGTTCTTC. Its protein is CSVKNRLAGNEQFF. The chain recombines TRBV29-1 with TRBJ2-1, with 11 nucleotides matching TRBD2. The CDR3 contains 14 residues. Germline CDR1 is SQVTM and CDR2 is ANQGSEA. Trimming cost V 6 bases and J 7 bases; bases outside gene matches: 8.